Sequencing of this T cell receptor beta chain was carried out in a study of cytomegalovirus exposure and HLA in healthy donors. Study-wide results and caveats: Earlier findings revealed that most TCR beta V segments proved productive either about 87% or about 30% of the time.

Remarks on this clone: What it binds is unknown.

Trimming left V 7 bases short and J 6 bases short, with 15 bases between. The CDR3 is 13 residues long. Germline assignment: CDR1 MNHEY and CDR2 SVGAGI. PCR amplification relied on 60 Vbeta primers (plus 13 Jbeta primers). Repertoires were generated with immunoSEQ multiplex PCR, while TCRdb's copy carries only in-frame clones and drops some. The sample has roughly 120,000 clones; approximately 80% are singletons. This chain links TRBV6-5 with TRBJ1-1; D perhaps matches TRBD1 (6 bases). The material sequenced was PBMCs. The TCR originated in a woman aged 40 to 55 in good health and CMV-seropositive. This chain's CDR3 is CASTTVGTSEAFF. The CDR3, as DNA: TGTGCCAGCACCACAGTGGGGACATCTGAAGCTTTCTTT.